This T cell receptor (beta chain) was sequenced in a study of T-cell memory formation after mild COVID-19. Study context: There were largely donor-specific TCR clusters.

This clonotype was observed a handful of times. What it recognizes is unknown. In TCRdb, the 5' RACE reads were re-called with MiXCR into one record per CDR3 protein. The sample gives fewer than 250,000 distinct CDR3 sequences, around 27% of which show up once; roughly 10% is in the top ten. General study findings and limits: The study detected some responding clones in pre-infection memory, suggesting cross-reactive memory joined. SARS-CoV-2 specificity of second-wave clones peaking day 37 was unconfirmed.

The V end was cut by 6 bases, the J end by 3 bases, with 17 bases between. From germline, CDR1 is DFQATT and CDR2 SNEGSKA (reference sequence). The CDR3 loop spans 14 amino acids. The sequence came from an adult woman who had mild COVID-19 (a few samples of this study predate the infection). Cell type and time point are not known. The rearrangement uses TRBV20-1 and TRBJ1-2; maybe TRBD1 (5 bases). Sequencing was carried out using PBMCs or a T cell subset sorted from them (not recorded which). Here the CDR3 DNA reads TGCAGTGCCCTAACTCGCAGGGACCACTATGGCTACACCTTC. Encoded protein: CSALTRRDHYGYTF.